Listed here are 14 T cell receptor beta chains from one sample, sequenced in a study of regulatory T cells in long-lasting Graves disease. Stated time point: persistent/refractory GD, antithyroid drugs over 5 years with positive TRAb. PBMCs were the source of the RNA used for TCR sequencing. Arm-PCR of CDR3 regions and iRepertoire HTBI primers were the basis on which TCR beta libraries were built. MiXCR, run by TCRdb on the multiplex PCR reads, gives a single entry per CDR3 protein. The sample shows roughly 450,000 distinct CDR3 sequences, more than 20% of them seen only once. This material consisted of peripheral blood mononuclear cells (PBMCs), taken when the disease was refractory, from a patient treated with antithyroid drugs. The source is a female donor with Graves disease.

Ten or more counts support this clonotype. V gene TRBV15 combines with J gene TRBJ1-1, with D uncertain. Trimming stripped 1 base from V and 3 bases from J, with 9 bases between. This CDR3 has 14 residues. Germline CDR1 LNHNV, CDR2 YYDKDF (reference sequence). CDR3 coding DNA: TGTGCCACCAGCAGAGGTTTCCAACACACTGAAGCTTTCTTT. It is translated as CATSRGFQHTEAFF. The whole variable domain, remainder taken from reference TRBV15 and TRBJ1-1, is DAMVIQNPRYQVTQFGKPVTLSCSQTLNHNVMYWYQQKSSQAPKLLFHYYDKDFNNEADTPDNFQSRRPNTSFCFLDIRSPGLGDTAMYLCATSRGFQHTEAFFGQGTRLTVV.

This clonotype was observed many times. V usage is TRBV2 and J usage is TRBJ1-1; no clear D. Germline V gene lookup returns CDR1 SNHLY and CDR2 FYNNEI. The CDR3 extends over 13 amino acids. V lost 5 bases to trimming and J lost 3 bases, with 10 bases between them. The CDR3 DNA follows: TGTGCCAGCAGTTTACAGTTATACACTGAAGCTTTCTTT. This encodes CASSLQLYTEAFF.

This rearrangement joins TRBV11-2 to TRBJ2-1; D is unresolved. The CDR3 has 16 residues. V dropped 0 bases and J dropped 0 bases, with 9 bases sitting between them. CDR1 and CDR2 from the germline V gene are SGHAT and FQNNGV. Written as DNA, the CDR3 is TGTGCCAGCAGCTTAGATCTGCTCGACTCCTACAATGAGCAGTTCTTC. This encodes CASSLDLLDSYNEQFF.

CDR3 sequence (DNA): TGCAGCGCCCGCGGCCCATACGAGCAGTACTTC. It codes for CSARGPYEQYF. The chain joins TRBV29-1 to TRBJ2-7, with D unresolved. This CDR3 has 11 amino acids. Looked up from germline, CDR1 is SQVTM and CDR2 is ANQGSEA. Trimming pared 7 bases from V and 4 bases from J, leaving 11 bases between.

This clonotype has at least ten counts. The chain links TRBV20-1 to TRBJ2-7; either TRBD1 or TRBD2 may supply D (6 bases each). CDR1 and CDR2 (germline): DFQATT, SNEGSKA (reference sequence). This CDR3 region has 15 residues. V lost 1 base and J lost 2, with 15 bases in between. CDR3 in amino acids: CSARGVRGLTYEQYF. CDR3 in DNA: TGCAGTGCTAGAGGGGTCAGGGGACTTACCTACGAGCAGTACTTC.

The CDR3, as DNA: TGTGCCAGCAGTCCGGGACTGACTCACAATGAGCAGTTCTTC. Its protein product is CASSPGLTHNEQFF. This sequence joins TRBV27 and TRBJ2-1; D may be TRBD2 (6 bases). Germline CDR1 MNHEY, CDR2 SMNVEV (reference sequence). The CDR3 covers 14 residues. Trimming left V 5 bases short and J 5 bases short, with 13 bases between.

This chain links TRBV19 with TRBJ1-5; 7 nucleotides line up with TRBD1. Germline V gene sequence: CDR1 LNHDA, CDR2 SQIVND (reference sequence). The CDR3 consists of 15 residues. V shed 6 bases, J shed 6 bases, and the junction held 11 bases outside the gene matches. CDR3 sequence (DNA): TGTGCCAGTAGATTCGAGGGGGCAGGGGGTCAGCCCCAGCATTTT. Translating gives CASRFEGAGGQPQHF.

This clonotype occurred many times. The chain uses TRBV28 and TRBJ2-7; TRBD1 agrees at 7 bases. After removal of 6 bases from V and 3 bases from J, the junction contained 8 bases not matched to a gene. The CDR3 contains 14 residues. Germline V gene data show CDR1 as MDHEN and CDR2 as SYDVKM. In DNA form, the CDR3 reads TGTGCCAGCAGACCTCCGGGACAGAACTACGAGCAGTACTTC. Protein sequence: CASRPPGQNYEQYF. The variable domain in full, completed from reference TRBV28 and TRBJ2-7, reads DVKVTQSSRYLVKRTGEKVFLECVQDMDHENMFWYRQDPGLGLRLIYFSYDVKMKEKGDIPEGYSVSREKKERFSLILESASTNQTSMYLCASRPPGQNYEQYFGPGTRLTVT.

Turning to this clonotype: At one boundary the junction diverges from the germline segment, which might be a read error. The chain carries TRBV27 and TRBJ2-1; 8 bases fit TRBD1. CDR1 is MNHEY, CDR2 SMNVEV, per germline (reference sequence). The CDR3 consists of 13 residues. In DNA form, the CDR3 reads TGTGCCAGCAGGACAGGGGTTTACAATGAGCGGTTCTTC. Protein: CASRTGVYNERFF.

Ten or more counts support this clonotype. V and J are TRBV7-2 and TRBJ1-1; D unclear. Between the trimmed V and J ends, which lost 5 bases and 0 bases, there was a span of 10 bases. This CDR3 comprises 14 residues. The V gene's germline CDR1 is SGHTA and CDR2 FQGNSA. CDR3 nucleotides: TGTGCCAGCAGCCCACGGGCCATGAACACTGAAGCTTTCTTT. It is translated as CASSPRAMNTEAFF. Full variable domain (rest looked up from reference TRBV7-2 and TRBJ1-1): GAGVSQSPSNKVTEKGKDVELRCDPISGHTALYWYRQSLGQGLEFLIYFQGNSAPDKSGLPSDRFSAERTGGSVSTLTIQRTQQEDSAVYLCASSPRAMNTEAFFGQGTRLTVV.

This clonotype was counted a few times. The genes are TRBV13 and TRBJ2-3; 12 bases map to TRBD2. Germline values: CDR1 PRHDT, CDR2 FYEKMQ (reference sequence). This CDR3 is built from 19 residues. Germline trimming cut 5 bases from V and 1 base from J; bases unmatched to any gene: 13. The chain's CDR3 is CASSQFETSGSGRTDTQYF. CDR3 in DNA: TGTGCCAGCAGCCAGTTCGAGACTAGCGGGAGTGGGCGCACAGATACGCAGTATTTT.

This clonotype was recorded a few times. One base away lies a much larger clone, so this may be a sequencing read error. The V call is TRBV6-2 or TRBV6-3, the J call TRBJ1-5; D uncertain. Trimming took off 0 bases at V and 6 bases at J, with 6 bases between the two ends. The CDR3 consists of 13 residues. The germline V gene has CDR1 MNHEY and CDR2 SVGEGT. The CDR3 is CASSYSGIQPQHF. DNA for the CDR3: TGTGCCAGCAGTTACTCCGGGATTCAGCCCCAGCATTTT.

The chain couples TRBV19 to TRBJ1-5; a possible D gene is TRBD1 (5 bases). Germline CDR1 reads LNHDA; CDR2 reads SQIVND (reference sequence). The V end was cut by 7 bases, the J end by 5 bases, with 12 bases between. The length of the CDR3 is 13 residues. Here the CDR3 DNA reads TGTGCCAGTACTCTAGGAGGGGATCAGCCCCAGCATTTT. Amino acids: CASTLGGDQPQHF.

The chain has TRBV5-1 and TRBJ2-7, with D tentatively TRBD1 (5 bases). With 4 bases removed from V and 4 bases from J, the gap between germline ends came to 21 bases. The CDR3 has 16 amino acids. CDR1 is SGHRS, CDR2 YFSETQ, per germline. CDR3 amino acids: CASSQDGHLPFYEQYF. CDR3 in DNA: TGCGCCAGCAGCCAAGACGGACATCTCCCTTTTTACGAGCAGTACTTC.